The following is a TCR beta chain sequence with its context. Its target is unknown. Profiling relied on immunoSEQ multiplex PCR, and the TCRdb table lists in-frame clones only, not all of them. The repertoire holds about 2.2 million clones, just under 95% seen once, with more than 1.5% in the top ten. In the naive CD8 group, cells lacked CD45RO and were positively selected for CCR7, so terminally differentiated effector memory CD45RA+ cells were left out. In germline, CDR1 is PRHDT, CDR2 FYEKMQ (reference sequence). This CDR3 comprises 16 residues. Trimming took 6 bases from V and 4 from J, leaving 20 bases between them. This record belongs to a study of shared clonotypes between healthy human individuals. The study's findings and limits: The sharing of 4.5% to 5.5% of naive CD4 clonotypes was seen across a handful of donors.

The chain joins TRBV13 to TRBJ2-3; D tentatively fits TRBD1 or TRBD2 (10 bases each). The TCR comes from a man younger than 30 in good health. Some clones in this sample may be carry-over from other donors' samples. The sample was naive CD8+ T cells from PBMCs. The CDR3, as DNA: TGTGCCAGCAGGGACACTAGCGGGACAGGGGCAGATACGCAGTATTTT. It specifies CASRDTSGTGADTQYF.